These 21 T cell receptor beta chains came from one sample sequenced in a study of blood T cell repertoires in COVID-19. Method: immunoSEQ multiplex PCR; TCRdb's copy keeps in-frame clones and lacks some. The sample shows 110,000 to 150,000 clones, roughly 86% of them seen only once. The sequenced sample consisted of peripheral blood. The receptor set was obtained from a man aged 50-60 years with active or convalescent COVID-19.

This rearrangement joins TRBV5-5 to TRBJ1-1; 9 bases are a match to TRBD1. The CDR3 sequence is 14 residues long. Trimming cost V 3 bases and J 4 bases; bases outside gene matches: 4. Germline CDR1 reads SGHKS; CDR2 reads YYEKEE (reference sequence). CDR3 region: CASSWGQGGTEAFF. The CDR3 bases are TGTGCCAGCAGCTGGGGACAGGGTGGCACTGAAGCTTTCTTT.

This rearrangement joins TRBV5-6 to TRBJ1-6, with 10 bases lining up with TRBD1. The CDR3 extends over 15 amino acids. Looked up from germline, CDR1 is SGHDT and CDR2 is YYEEEE. V was pared by 5 bases and J by 8 bases, with 7 bases of the junction left unmatched. The DNA for the CDR3 is TGTGCCAGCAGGACTTGGGGACAGGGGTATTCACCCCTCCACTTT. Amino acid sequence: CASRTWGQGYSPLHF.

V is TRBV6-1 and J is TRBJ1-1; D remains unclear. Trimming removed 2 bases from V and 1 base from J, with 14 bases in between. CDR1 is MNHNS and CDR2 is SASEGT in the germline V gene. The CDR3 consists of 16 residues. The CDR3 here is CASSELGGVQNTEAFF. CDR3 nucleotide sequence: TGTGCCAGCAGTGAATTAGGAGGAGTACAGAACACTGAAGCTTTCTTT.

As to this clone: The sample carries other DNA sequences with the same CDR3. The CDR3 here is CASSAGTGVNYGYTF. DNA for the CDR3: TGTGCCAGCAGCGCCGGAACAGGGGTCAACTATGGCTACACCTTC. V gene TRBV9 combines with J gene TRBJ1-2; 7 nucleotides agree with TRBD1. Per the germline V gene, CDR1 is SGDLS and CDR2 is YYNGEE. This CDR3 contains 15 residues. The V gene end was trimmed by 3 bases and the J gene end by 2 bases; junction bases not matched to a gene: 7.

This clone turned up a few times. The chain uses TRBV2 and TRBJ2-2, with D maybe TRBD1 (6 bases). Germline V CDR1 and CDR2: SNHLY, FYNNEI. V lost 5 bases and J 0 bases, leaving 13 bases between the germline ends. This CDR3 has 16 amino acids. The CDR3 here is CASSLQGPANTGELFF. Written as DNA, the CDR3 is TGTGCCAGCAGTCTCCAGGGGCCCGCGAACACCGGGGAGCTGTTTTTT.

V gene TRBV4-1 combines with J gene TRBJ2-7, with 9 bases matching TRBD1. The CDR3 has 14 amino acids. Germline-derived CDR1 and CDR2 are MGHRA and YSYEKL. With V trimmed by 0 bases and J by 4 bases, 1 base remained unmatched. CDR3: CASSQEGQGYEQYF. CDR3 coding DNA: TGCGCCAGCAGCCAAGAGGGACAGGGATACGAGCAGTACTTC.

This chain uses TRBV9 with TRBJ1-1; D perhaps matches TRBD1 (6 bases). Germline V gene sequence: CDR1 SGDLS, CDR2 YYNGEE. The germline V and J ends were trimmed by 5 bases and 1 base, with 18 bases remaining between them. This CDR3 is 16 amino acids long. CDR3 residues: CASRSMGRGQNTEAFF. The CDR3 DNA reads TGTGCCAGCAGAAGTATGGGGCGGGGGCAGAACACTGAAGCTTTCTTT.

This chain joins TRBV28 and TRBJ1-4, with a weak D call TRBD1 (5 bases). V dropped 3 bases and J dropped 0 bases, with 5 bases sitting between them. The CDR3 consists of 14 residues. Per germline, CDR1 MDHEN and CDR2 SYDVKM. CDR3 sequence reads: CASSFRATNEKLFF. CDR3 in DNA: TGTGCCAGCAGTTTCAGGGCAACTAATGAAAAACTGTTTTTT.

The chain links TRBV6-5 to TRBJ1-1, with D tentatively TRBD1 (6 bases). This CDR3 region has 14 residues. In germline, CDR1 is MNHEY, CDR2 SVGAGI. Trimming shortened V by 6 bases and J by 6 bases, and 17 bases separated the two germline ends. The CDR3: CASRARDTLPEAFF. The CDR3 coding sequence is TGTGCCAGCAGGGCACGGGACACCCTCCCTGAAGCTTTCTTT.

CDR3: CASTTGTTSYEQYF. DNA for the CDR3: TGTGCCAGCACCACCGGGACAACTAGCTACGAGCAGTACTTC. The chain employs TRBV6-5 and TRBJ2-7; tentative D call: TRBD1 (6 bases). Germline assignment: CDR1 MNHEY and CDR2 SVGAGI. This CDR3 has 14 residues. Trimming left V 7 bases short and J 3 bases short, with 16 bases between.

The CDR3 protein is CSVDGPGNYEQYF. The CDR3 DNA follows: TGCAGCGTTGACGGCCCGGGTAACTACGAGCAGTACTTC. V is TRBV29-1 and J is TRBJ2-7; no definite D call. Trimming took 3 bases from V and 3 from J, leaving 12 bases between them. This CDR3 region has 13 residues. Germline V gives CDR1 SQVTM, CDR2 ANQGSEA.

This CDR3 is CATSSWTGDQDTQYF. The DNA for the CDR3 is TGTGCCACCAGCAGTTGGACAGGGGACCAGGATACGCAGTATTTT. The chain combines TRBV15 with TRBJ2-3, with 9 bases lining up with TRBD1. V lost 3 bases to trimming and J lost 6 bases; unmatched junction nucleotides: 7. Germline V gives CDR1 LNHNV, CDR2 YYDKDF (reference sequence). The CDR3 spans 15 residues.

This chain uses TRBV28 with TRBJ2-7, with 10 bases fitting TRBD2. Germline V gene sequence: CDR1 MDHEN, CDR2 SYDVKM. Trimming cost V 3 bases and J 6 bases; bases outside gene matches: 11. The CDR3 totals 16 residues. CDR3 region: CASSFGGRLAGVEQYF. The CDR3 DNA follows: TGTGCCAGCAGTTTTGGGGGGCGGCTAGCGGGAGTCGAGCAGTACTTC.

This clone was seen only once. The chain uses TRBV18 and TRBJ1-1; D unclear. V gave up 0 bases and J gave up 1 base, with 9 bases separating them. Germline V gene lookup returns CDR1 KGHSH and CDR2 LQKENI. The CDR3 totals 15 residues. The CDR3 DNA follows: TGTGCCAGCTCACCACCGATGGGCCAGAACACTGAAGCTTTCTTT. Protein: CASSPPMGQNTEAFF.

V gene TRBV12-3 or TRBV12-4 combines with J gene TRBJ1-1, with a possible D match to TRBD1 (5 bases). Trimming took off 6 bases at V and 7 bases at J, with 15 bases between the two ends. There are 13 residues in the CDR3. CDR3 loop: CASRVDSLHEAFF. CDR3 sequence (DNA): TGTGCCAGCAGAGTAGACAGCCTTCATGAAGCTTTCTTT.

This rearrangement joins TRBV2 to TRBJ1-6; the match to TRBD1 covers 10 bases. Germline assignment: CDR1 SNHLY and CDR2 FYNNEI. The CDR3 is 15 residues long. V lost 5 bases to trimming and J lost 8 bases; unmatched junction nucleotides: 6. The CDR3 sequence: CASSPRGTGDSPLHF. The CDR3 DNA reads as TGTGCCAGCAGTCCCAGGGGGACAGGGGATTCACCCCTCCACTTT.

The chain links TRBV5-6 to TRBJ1-1, with D hard to call. This CDR3 has 14 amino acids. V was clipped by 0 bases and J by 0 bases, with 6 bases between them. Germline V CDR1 and CDR2: SGHDT, YYEEEE. Written as DNA, the CDR3 is TGTGCCAGCAGCTTGGGACACCTGAACACTGAAGCTTTCTTT. Its translation is CASSLGHLNTEAFF.

The rearrangement links TRBV6-5 to TRBJ1-2; the D is unclear. The CDR3 totals 12 residues. V was pared by 6 bases and J by 2 bases, with 7 bases between. Germline V lookup: CDR1 MNHEY, CDR2 SVGAGI. The CDR3 region is CASSGRNYGYTF. The CDR3 nucleotides read TGTGCCAGCAGCGGGAGGAACTATGGCTACACCTTC.

This chain connects TRBV9 to TRBJ2-3; TRBD2 agrees at 10 bases. The junction had 8 bases not matched to a gene; V was cut back by 0 bases and J by 4 bases. The CDR3 covers 17 residues. Germline V gene data show CDR1 as SGDLS and CDR2 as YYNGEE. Here the CDR3 reads CASSVGGLAGVSDTQYF. The CDR3 DNA reads TGTGCCAGCAGCGTAGGAGGGCTAGCGGGAGTGTCAGATACGCAGTATTTT. Full variable domain (rest looked up from reference TRBV9 and TRBJ2-3): DSGVTQTPKHLITATGQRVTLRCSPRSGDLSVYWYQQSLDQGLQFLIQYYNGEERAKGNILERFSAQQFPDLHSELNLSSLELGDSALYFCASSVGGLAGVSDTQYFGPGTRLTVL.

The V gene is TRBV7-2, the J gene TRBJ2-1; D possibly corresponds to TRBD1 (6 bases). The germline V gene has CDR1 SGHTA and CDR2 FQGNSA. This CDR3 spans 15 amino acids. The V end lost 3 bases, the J end lost 10 bases, and 19 bases lay between the germline ends. CDR3 sequence reads: CASSLDGQNLREQFF. CDR3 DNA sequence: TGTGCCAGCAGCTTGGACGGACAGAACCTTCGGGAGCAGTTCTTC.

This clone was detected only once. V gene TRBV5-1 combines with J gene TRBJ1-5; D ambiguous. Trimming took off 2 bases at V and 7 bases at J, with 16 bases between the two ends. CDR1 is SGHRS and CDR2 is YFSETQ in the germline V gene. CDR3 length: 15 amino acids. CDR3 nucleotides: TGCGCCAGCAGCTTTAAAGGAGGCCCTGGACAGCCCCAGCATTTT. Protein product: CASSFKGGPGQPQHF.